A single sample is the source of the 6 T cell receptor beta chains below, sequenced in a study of T cell clonotyping in hematopoietic cell transplantation. Stated time point: recipient sample about 28 days before transplant, after cytoreduction. The repertoire was sequenced with immunoSEQ multiplex PCR; TCRdb's copy has only in-frame clones and lacks some. The table has 35,000 to 50,000 clones, less than 85% seen once; the top ten hold approximately 2.8%. The starting material was peripheral blood mononuclear cells, obtained before stem cell transplant. The source is a man between 60 and 70 years old with acute myeloid leukemia. Some clones in this sample may be carry-over from other donors' samples.

This clone was detected once. The chain has TRBV5-1 and TRBJ2-7; 10 positions match TRBD2. Germline CDR1 and CDR2: SGHRS and YFSETQ. This CDR3 is built from 15 residues. The V and J ends lost 0 bases and 1 base, in that order; junction bases with no gene match: 1. CDR3 coding DNA: TGCGCCAGCAGCTTGGATAGCGGGGGGTCCTACGAGCAGTACTTC. Encoded protein: CASSLDSGGSYEQYF.

The chain is built from TRBV15 and TRBJ2-7; 11 bases fit TRBD1. The CDR3 consists of 16 residues. The V gene end was trimmed by 1 base and the J gene end by 5 bases; junction bases not matched to a gene: 7. Germline loops: CDR1 LNHNV, CDR2 YYDKDF (reference sequence). CDR3 DNA: TGTGCCACCAGCAGAGTCTGGGGACAGGGGGTCCACGAGCAGTACTTC. This encodes CATSRVWGQGVHEQYF.

With regard to this clone: Other DNA sequences in the same sample also yield this CDR3. The chain joins TRBV5-1 to TRBJ1-3; TRBD1 is a possible D gene (5 bases). CDR3 length: 14 amino acids. Germline V CDR1 and CDR2: SGHRS, YFSETQ. Deletions cut 4 bases from V and 0 bases from J, with 8 bases between. The CDR3 nucleotides read TGCGCCAGCAGCCCTGGACACTCTGGAAACACCATATATTTT. Translation gives CASSPGHSGNTIYF.

This clone appeared once. The DNA of the CDR3 is TGTGCCAGCAGCTTAGGGCAGGCTGGGTCACCCCTCCACTTT. Translating it yields CASSLGQAGSPLHF. The chain recombines TRBV5-6 with TRBJ1-6; D is undetermined. Trimming removed 2 bases from V and 10 bases from J, with 13 bases in between. The CDR3 loop spans 14 amino acids. Germline CDR1 is SGHDT and CDR2 is YYEEEE. The full variable domain, rest sourced from reference TRBV5-6 and TRBJ1-6, is DAGVTQSPTHLIKTRGQQVTLRCSPKSGHDTVSWYQQALGQGPQFIFQYYEEEERQRGNFPDRFSGHQFPNYSSELNVNALLLGDSALYLCASSLGQAGSPLHFGNGTRLTVT.

The chain carries TRBV5-6 and TRBJ1-6; D is uncertain. This CDR3 is 14 amino acids long. Trimming shortened V by 4 bases and J by 5 bases, and 10 bases separated the two germline ends. From germline, CDR1 is SGHDT and CDR2 YYEEEE. The CDR3 sequence is CASSRRADNSPLHF. CDR3 sequence (DNA): TGTGCCAGCAGCCGAAGGGCCGATAATTCACCCCTCCACTTT.

This clone was observed a handful of times. DNA of the CDR3: TGTGCCAGCAGAAGACGAGGGAACACTGAAGCTTTCTTT. Amino acid sequence: CASRRRGNTEAFF. This chain uses TRBV5-8 with TRBJ1-1; D unresolved. This CDR3 has 13 residues. Trimming pared 5 bases from V and 1 base from J, leaving 9 bases between. CDR1 and CDR2 (germline): SGHTS, YDEGEE.